This TCR beta chain was documented in a study of early T cells in non-severe SARS-CoV-2 infection. Background on the study: Chains stayed unpaired after sequencing of bulk RNA from unsorted whole blood. General study findings and limits: Anti-spike CD8 specificities were favored by VDJdb matching, whose results missed private and CD4 specificities.

Points on this clonotype: Its antigen is as yet unknown.

Unique molecular identifiers were attached to individual cDNA molecules. TCRdb reprocessed the 5' RACE reads with MiXCR, giving one entry per CDR3 protein. The repertoire holds about 39,000 distinct CDR3 sequences, with around 6.8% as singletons. The V gene end was trimmed by 5 bases and the J gene end by 2 bases; junction bases not matched to a gene: 2. Germline CDR1 MNHEY, CDR2 SVGAGI. CDR3 length equals 15 residues. The clonotype was recovered from an adult who was a healthcare worker with PCR-confirmed SARS-CoV-2 infection or an uninfected control (not recorded which). Sequenced: whole blood. V gene TRBV6-5 combines with J gene TRBJ2-5; the match to TRBD2 covers 13 bases. CDR3 in amino acids: CASSQGLAGQETQYF. As DNA, the CDR3 is TGTGCCAGCAGTCAGGGACTAGCGGGGCAAGAGACCCAGTACTTC.